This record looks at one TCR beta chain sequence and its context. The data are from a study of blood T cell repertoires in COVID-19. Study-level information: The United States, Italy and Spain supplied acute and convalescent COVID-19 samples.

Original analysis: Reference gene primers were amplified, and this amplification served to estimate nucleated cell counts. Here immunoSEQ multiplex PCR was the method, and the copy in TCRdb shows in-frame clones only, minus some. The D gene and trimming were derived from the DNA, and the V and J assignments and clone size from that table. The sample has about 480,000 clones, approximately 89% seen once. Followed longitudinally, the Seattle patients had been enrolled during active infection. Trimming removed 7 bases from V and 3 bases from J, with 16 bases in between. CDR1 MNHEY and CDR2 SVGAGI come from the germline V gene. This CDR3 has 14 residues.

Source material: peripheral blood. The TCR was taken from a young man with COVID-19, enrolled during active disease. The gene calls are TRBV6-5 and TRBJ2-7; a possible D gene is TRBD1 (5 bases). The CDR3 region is CASTLGPQGYEQYF. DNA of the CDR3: TGTGCCAGCACCCTCGGTCCTCAGGGCTACGAGCAGTACTTC.